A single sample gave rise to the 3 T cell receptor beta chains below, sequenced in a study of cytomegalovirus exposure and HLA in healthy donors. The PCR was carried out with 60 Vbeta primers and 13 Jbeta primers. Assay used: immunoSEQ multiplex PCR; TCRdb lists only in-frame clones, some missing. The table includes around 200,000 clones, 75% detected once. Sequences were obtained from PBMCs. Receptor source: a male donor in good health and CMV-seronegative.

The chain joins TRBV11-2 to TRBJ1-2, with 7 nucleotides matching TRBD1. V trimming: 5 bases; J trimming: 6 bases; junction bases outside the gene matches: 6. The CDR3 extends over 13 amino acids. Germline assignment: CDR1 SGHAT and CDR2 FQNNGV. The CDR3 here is CASSLTGDNGYTF. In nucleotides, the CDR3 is TGTGCCAGCAGCCTAACAGGGGATAATGGCTACACCTTC.

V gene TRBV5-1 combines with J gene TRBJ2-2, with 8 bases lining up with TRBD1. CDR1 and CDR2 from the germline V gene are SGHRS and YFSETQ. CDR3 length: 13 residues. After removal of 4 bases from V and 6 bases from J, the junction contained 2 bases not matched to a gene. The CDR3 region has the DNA TGCGCCAGCAGCGTGGACAGGGCCGGGGAGCTGTTTTTT. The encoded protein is CASSVDRAGELFF.

Here the CDR3 reads CASGFLAGDQNEQFF. The CDR3 bases are TGTGCTAGTGGTTTTCTAGCGGGAGACCAAAATGAGCAGTTCTTC. The chain has TRBV12-5 and TRBJ2-1; 10 bases align to TRBD2. The V gene end was trimmed by 3 bases and the J gene end by 7 bases; junction bases not matched to a gene: 6. The CDR3 is made up of 15 amino acids. Germline-derived CDR1 and CDR2 are LGHNT and FRNRAP. Supplemented by reference TRBV12-5 and TRBJ2-1, the full variable domain reads DARVTQTPRHKVTEMGQEVTMRCQPILGHNTVFWYRQTMMQGLELLAYFRNRAPLDDSGMPKDRFSAEMPDATLATLKIQPSEPRDSAVYFCASGFLAGDQNEQFFGPGTRLTVL.